This record covers a single T cell receptor (beta chain). The antigen remains undetermined. About 39,000 genome equivalents of blood DNA were amplified for TRB. This CDR3 comprises 16 residues. Germline V lookup: CDR1 MNHEY, CDR2 SVGAGI. This entry belongs to a study of T cell clusters in autoimmune cytopenias. Findings and limits, study-wide: TRB repertoire shifts in secondary cytopenia and chronic lymphocytic leukemia mostly reflected lymphoma, not autoimmunity.

One tube held mixed TRB-A and TRB-B primer pools for touch-down PCR. Reanalyzing the multiplex PCR reads, TCRdb keeps one entry per CDR3 protein, without DNA. Its table lists 3,500 to 4,500 distinct CDR3 sequences. Separately, the same data were catalogued under a study of T cell repertoires in aging, cancer and after chemotherapy. As that report states: Age-matched healthy donors had significantly more diverse, less clonal blood TCR repertoires than untreated cancer patients.

This clonotype was obtained from a human donor with an autoimmune cytopenia or autoimmune hepatitis (not recorded which). The genes are TRBV6-5 and TRBJ2-3; TCRdb's assignment of TRBD1 cannot be checked, as there is no DNA. The sequenced sample was peripheral blood. CDR3 residues: CASSPRDRKFTDTQYF.